This TCR beta chain is drawn from a study of technical replicates of blood from a few donors. The V gene lost 0 bases and the J gene lost 9 bases, with 12 bases spanning the gap. Germline loops: CDR1 LGHNA, CDR2 YSLEER. This CDR3 has 15 residues. Only in-frame clones appear in the TCRdb table, and some are missing; sequencing was by immunoSEQ multiplex PCR. The sample has roughly 60,000 clones; 70% to 90% are singletons. The V and J genes are TRBV4-3 and TRBJ1-6; D may be TRBD1 (5 bases). Sequencing was performed on PBMCs. This clonotype was obtained from a human donor in good health. Some clones in this sample may be carry-over from other donors' samples. CDR3 residues: CASSQDRQGSSPLHF. DNA of the CDR3: TGCGCCAGCAGCCAAGATCGTCAGGGATCTTCACCCCTCCACTTT.